The TCR beta chain under discussion was sequenced for a study of T cells in Graves' hyperthyroidism and ophthalmopathy. Findings and caveats of the study: Blood also held most thyroid clonotypes expanded beyond 0.001.

This clonotype appeared a few times. Its antigen is still unknown. Germline values: CDR1 SGHDT, CDR2 YYEEEE. This CDR3 has 18 residues. The junction had 16 bases not matched to a gene; V was cut back by 4 bases and J by 3 bases. Amplification targeted TCR beta CDR3 regions from RNA transcripts. The study used the HTBI primer set for a first-round RT-PCR of the TCR CDR3. Each CDR3 protein gets one entry after TCRdb re-called the multiplex PCR reads with MiXCR. The repertoire holds 300,000 to 450,000 distinct CDR3 sequences, with 13% as singletons. Sample collection date corresponds to first hyperthyroidism diagnosis, prior to any ophthalmopathy symptoms.

Sequenced material: blood. The chain recombines TRBV5-6 with TRBJ2-7; TRBD1 matches 10 bases. This sequence was found in a young man with Graves' hyperthyroidism that later progressed to Graves' ophthalmopathy. CDR3 protein: CASSTRTGGIPWGYEQYF. CDR3 nucleotides: TGTGCCAGCAGCACACGGACAGGGGGAATTCCCTGGGGCTACGAGCAGTACTTC. Together with reference TRBV5-6 and TRBJ2-7, the CDR3 gives the full variable domain: DAGVTQSPTHLIKTRGQQVTLRCSPKSGHDTVSWYQQALGQGPQFIFQYYEEEERQRGNFPDRFSGHQFPNYSSELNVNALLLGDSALYLCASSTRTGGIPWGYEQYFGPGTRLTVT.